These 7 T cell receptor beta chains share one sample of origin, sequenced in a study of multiple sclerosis patients with progressive multifocal leukoencephalopathy. Assay used: immunoSEQ multiplex PCR; TCRdb lists only in-frame clones, some missing. This sample has tens of thousands of clones, with about 92% found just once. Time point specified: before natalizumab initiation. Sequencing was performed on PBMCs. These receptors originate from a man aged 25-45 years with multiple sclerosis.

The genes are TRBV7-9 and TRBJ2-1, with 12 positions matching TRBD2. This CDR3 is 15 amino acids long. Germline V gene lookup returns CDR1 SEHNR and CDR2 FQNEAQ (reference sequence). Trimming took 3 bases from V and 15 from J; bases not matched to a gene: 12. CDR3 in amino acids: CASSFPTSGGVVWFF. The CDR3 DNA is TGTGCCAGCAGCTTCCCGACTAGCGGGGGAGTCGTTTGGTTCTTC.

V and J are TRBV5-5 and TRBJ2-4; 7 bases line up with TRBD2. Germline CDR1 SGHKS, CDR2 YYEKEE (reference sequence). J gave up 9 bases and V 1 base, and 7 bases lay outside the gene matches. The CDR3 sequence is 14 residues long. Written as DNA, the CDR3 is TGTGCCAGCAGCTTGAGCGGGAAAACCTCCATTCAGTACTTC. Residues: CASSLSGKTSIQYF. The full variable domain, in which reference TRBV5-5 and TRBJ2-4 provide the parts outside the CDR3, is DAGVTQSPTHLIKTRGQQVTLRCSPISGHKSVSWYQQVLGQGPQFIFQYYEKEERGRGNFPDRFSARQFPNYSSELNVNALLLGDSALYLCASSLSGKTSIQYFGAGTRLSVL.

The V gene is TRBV5-1, the J gene TRBJ2-5; weak D call: TRBD2 (5 bases). CDR3 length: 13 amino acids. Germline V gene sequence: CDR1 SGHRS, CDR2 YFSETQ. Trimming removed 7 bases at V and 5 bases at J, with 15 bases between. The CDR3: CASSQGSGETQYF. The CDR3 DNA sequence: TGCGCCAGCTCCCAAGGGAGTGGGGAGACCCAGTACTTC.

The chain employs TRBV19 and TRBJ2-2; D possibly corresponds to TRBD1 (5 bases). Per germline, CDR1 LNHDA and CDR2 SQIVND (reference sequence). V was clipped by 2 bases and J by 4 bases, with 11 bases between them. CDR3 length: 15 residues. The CDR3 DNA reads as TGTGCCAGTAGTATATTAACAGGCCGCACCGGGGAGCTGTTTTTT. This sequence encodes CASSILTGRTGELFF.

The rearrangement uses TRBV19 and TRBJ1-4, with D possibly being TRBD1 (6 bases). This CDR3 is 15 amino acids long. The V end lost 5 bases, the J end lost 3 bases, and 13 bases lay between the germline ends. Germline lookup yields CDR1 LNHDA and CDR2 SQIVND (reference sequence). The CDR3 region is CASSVTGRPNEKLFF. Written as DNA, the CDR3 is TGTGCCAGTAGTGTAACAGGGCGTCCTAATGAAAAACTGTTTTTT.

The V and J genes are TRBV13 and TRBJ2-6; D is uncertain. Trimming took off 4 bases at V and 5 bases at J, with 6 bases between the two ends. The CDR3 runs to 13 residues. Per the germline V gene, CDR1 is PRHDT and CDR2 is FYEKMQ (reference sequence). The CDR3 reads CASSSMRANVLTF. The DNA for the CDR3 is TGTGCCAGCAGCTCAATGCGGGCCAACGTCCTGACTTTC.

This chain joins TRBV6-4 and TRBJ2-3, with D perhaps TRBD1 (5 bases). Germline CDR1 is MRHNA and CDR2 is SNTAGT. V dropped 6 bases and J dropped 2 bases, with 24 bases sitting between them. CDR3 length: 18 residues. DNA of the CDR3: TGTGCCAGCAGAACCAGTGACGTCCCAGGGTGGAACACAGATACGCAGTATTTT. It is translated as CASRTSDVPGWNTDTQYF.